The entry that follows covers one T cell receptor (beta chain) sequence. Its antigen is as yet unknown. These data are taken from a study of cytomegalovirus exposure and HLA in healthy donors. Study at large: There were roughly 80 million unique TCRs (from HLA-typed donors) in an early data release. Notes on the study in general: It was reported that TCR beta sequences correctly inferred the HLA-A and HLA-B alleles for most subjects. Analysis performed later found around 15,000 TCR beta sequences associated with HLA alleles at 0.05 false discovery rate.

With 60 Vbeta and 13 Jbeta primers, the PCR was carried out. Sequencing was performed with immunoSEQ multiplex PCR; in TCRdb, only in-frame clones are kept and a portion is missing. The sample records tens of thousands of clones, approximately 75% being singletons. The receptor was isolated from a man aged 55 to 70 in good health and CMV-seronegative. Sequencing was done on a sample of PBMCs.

CDR3 DNA: TGTGCCAGCAGCTTGCGGACAATCCGCTCCTCGAACACCGGGGAGCTGTTTTTT. This gives the protein CASSLRTIRSSNTGELFF. The chain couples TRBV5-6 to TRBJ2-2; perhaps TRBD1 as D (5 bases). Germline CDR1 reads SGHDT; CDR2 reads YYEEEE. This CDR3 is 18 amino acids long. V lost 1 base and J 0 bases, leaving 16 bases between the germline ends.